The 11 T cell receptor beta chains below were found in one sample sequenced in a study of blood T cells in healthy people across ages. A second PCR, run for about 6 to 12 cycles, used a sample-barcoded 5' primer plus a J-beta primer mix. MiXCR, run by TCRdb on the 5' RACE reads, gives a single entry per CDR3 protein. The sample consists of about 1.1 million distinct CDR3 sequences, around two fifths of them appearing once. The sample comprised blood. These receptors came from a man younger than 35 in good health.

The rearrangement uses TRBV2 and TRBJ1-1; the D gene is possibly TRBD1 (5 bases). The V end lost 7 bases, the J end lost 5 bases, and 11 bases lay between the germline ends. CDR3 length: 12 residues. Germline CDR1 SNHLY, CDR2 FYNNEI. The CDR3 here is CASNLRGTEAFF. For the CDR3, the DNA is TGTGCCAGCAATCTCCGGGGGACTGAAGCTTTCTTT.

V and J are TRBV3-1 and TRBJ1-2; possibly TRBD1 for D (5 bases). Looked up from germline, CDR1 is LGHDT and CDR2 is YNNKEL (reference sequence). This CDR3 spans 14 amino acids. Trimming removed 4 bases from V and 4 bases from J, with 13 bases in between. DNA of the CDR3: TGTGCCAGCAGCCCGACAGCGGTAAGCTATGGCTACACCTTC. As protein: CASSPTAVSYGYTF.

This clonotype was observed a handful of times. The chain uses TRBV9 and TRBJ2-7; the D gene could be TRBD1 or TRBD2 (5 bases each). Trimming left V 1 base short and J 7 bases short, with 12 bases between. In germline, CDR1 is SGDLS, CDR2 YYNGEE. CDR3 length equals 13 residues. CDR3 nucleotides: TGTGCCAGCAGCGTACTCGGGACCGGTGAGCAGTACTTC. Translated: CASSVLGTGEQYF.

CDR3 residues: CASGLPPRTRNEQYF. CDR3 sequence (DNA): TGTGCTAGTGGTTTGCCCCCCCGGACTAGGAATGAGCAGTACTTC. The chain couples TRBV12-5 to TRBJ2-5, with 7 bases matching TRBD2. Germline loops: CDR1 LGHNT, CDR2 FRNRAP. Trimming at V came to 2 bases and at J to 11 bases, leaving 14 bases not matched to a gene. There are 15 residues in the CDR3.

The chain recombines TRBV7-2 with TRBJ2-1; the D gene could be TRBD1 or TRBD2 (5 bases each). CDR3 length equals 15 residues. Between the trimmed V and J ends, which lost 3 bases and 5 bases, there was a span of 14 bases. Germline assignment: CDR1 SGHTA and CDR2 FQGNSA. The CDR3 DNA is TGTGCCAGCAGCTTGGACGGGAAAGGGGACAATGAGCAGTTCTTC. Translation gives CASSLDGKGDNEQFF.

The rearrangement joins TRBV10-3 to TRBJ1-2, with TRBD1 matching over 7 bases. This CDR3 spans 13 amino acids. CDR1 and CDR2 from the germline V gene are ENHRY and SYGVKD. J was trimmed by 6 bases and V by 6 bases; bases with no gene match: 7. CDR3 sequence (DNA): TGTGCCATCAGGGCAGACAGGGAAAATGGCTACACCTTC. As protein: CAIRADRENGYTF.

This clonotype was picked up a small number of times. The V call is TRBV20-1, the J call TRBJ2-1; D is uncertain. V was trimmed by 7 bases and J by 6 bases, leaving 7 bases between them. This CDR3 region has 10 residues. Germline V lookup: CDR1 DFQATT, CDR2 SNEGSKA (reference sequence). The CDR3 reads CSDHGNEQFF. The CDR3 region has the DNA TGCAGTGACCACGGCAATGAGCAGTTCTTC.

The V call is TRBV7-9, the J call TRBJ1-1; TRBD1 matches 9 bases. CDR1 SEHNR and CDR2 FQNEAQ come from the germline V gene (reference sequence). J was trimmed by 4 bases and V by 7 bases; bases with no gene match: 7. The CDR3 runs to 14 residues. DNA of the CDR3: TGTGCCAGCACACCCGGGACAGGGCCCACTGAAGCTTTCTTT. Protein: CASTPGTGPTEAFF. Variable domain in full (rest from reference TRBV7-9 and TRBJ1-1): DTGVSQNPRHKITKRGQNVTFRCDPISEHNRLYWYRQTLGQGPEFLTYFQNEAQLEKSRLLSDRFSAERPKGSFSTLEIQRTEQGDSAMYLCASTPGTGPTEAFFGQGTRLTVV.

This clonotype has more than one count but fewer than ten. The chain employs TRBV4-3 and TRBJ2-5; TRBD2 matches 8 bases. In germline, CDR1 is LGHNA, CDR2 YSLEER. The CDR3 length is 14 residues. The V segment lost 0 bases and the J segment 9 bases; nucleotides outside the gene matches: 6. The CDR3 is CASSQDWSGGAQYF. As DNA, the CDR3 is TGCGCCAGCAGCCAAGATTGGAGCGGGGGCGCCCAGTACTTC.

The chain uses TRBV28 and TRBJ2-1, with 7 bases fitting TRBD2. Germline V CDR1 and CDR2: MDHEN, SYDVKM. V lost 5 bases, J lost 1 base, and 11 bases stayed unmatched. This CDR3 is built from 17 residues. The CDR3 sequence is CASSRGERGRSYNEQFF. In DNA, the CDR3 is TGTGCCAGCAGTAGAGGCGAGCGGGGTAGATCCTACAATGAGCAGTTCTTC.

V usage is TRBV24-1 and J usage is TRBJ2-5; D may be TRBD2 (6 bases). The CDR3 loop spans 14 amino acids. V was cut by 4 bases and J by 7 bases, with 15 bases left in between. In germline, CDR1 is KGHDR, CDR2 SFDVKD. CDR3: CATSESGTAGTQYF. Here the CDR3 DNA reads TGTGCCACCAGTGAATCCGGGACTGCGGGGACCCAGTACTTC.